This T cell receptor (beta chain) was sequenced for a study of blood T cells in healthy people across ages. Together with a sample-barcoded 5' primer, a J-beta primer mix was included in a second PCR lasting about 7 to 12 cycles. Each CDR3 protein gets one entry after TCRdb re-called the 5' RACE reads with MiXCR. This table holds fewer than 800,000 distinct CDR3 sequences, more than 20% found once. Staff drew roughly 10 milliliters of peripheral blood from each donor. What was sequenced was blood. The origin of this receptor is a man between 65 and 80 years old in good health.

Here the CDR3 reads CAITPGEWGNEQFF. Written as DNA, the CDR3 is TGTGCCATCACCCCAGGGGAGTGGGGCAATGAGCAGTTCTTC. The genes are TRBV10-3 and TRBJ2-1; D is perhaps TRBD1 (6 bases). In germline, CDR1 is ENHRY, CDR2 SYGVKD. Trimming cost V 7 bases and J 6 bases, with 16 bases left between them. This CDR3 comprises 14 residues.